The entry that follows covers one TCR beta chain sequence. The data derive from a study of blood T cell repertoires in COVID-19. Trimming cost V 3 bases and J 4 bases; bases outside gene matches: 9. The germline V gene has CDR1 SGHRS and CDR2 YFSETQ. CDR3 length: 16 residues. In the original processing: Amplification from reference gene primers served as the basis for estimated nucleated cell counts. Here immunoSEQ multiplex PCR was the method, and the copy in TCRdb shows in-frame clones only, minus some. That table is the source of V, J and clone size, and D and trimming were worked out from the DNA. Among about 250,000 clones listed, more than 60% were seen once.

The specimen sequenced was peripheral blood. This clonotype was sampled from a woman in her thirties or forties with active or convalescent COVID-19. The chain links TRBV5-1 to TRBJ2-1; TRBD1 matches 8 bases. This chain's CDR3 is CASSWSPGTGYNEQFF. DNA for the CDR3: TGCGCCAGCAGCTGGAGCCCCGGGACAGGTTACAATGAGCAGTTCTTC.